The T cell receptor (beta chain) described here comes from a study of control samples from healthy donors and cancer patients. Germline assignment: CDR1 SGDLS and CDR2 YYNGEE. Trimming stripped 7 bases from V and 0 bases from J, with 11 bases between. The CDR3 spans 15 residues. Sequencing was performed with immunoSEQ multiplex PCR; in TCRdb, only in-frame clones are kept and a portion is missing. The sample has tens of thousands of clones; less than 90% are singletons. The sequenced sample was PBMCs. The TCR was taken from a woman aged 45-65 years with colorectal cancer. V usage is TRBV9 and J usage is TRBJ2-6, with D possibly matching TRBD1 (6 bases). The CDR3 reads CASGTLVSGANVLTF. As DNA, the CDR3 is TGTGCCAGCGGGACATTGGTCTCTGGGGCCAACGTCCTGACTTTC.